What follows is one TCR beta chain and its context. Its antigen remains unidentified. This entry is derived from a study of CD8+ T cells in alopecia areata. Findings of the study overall: Sharing of TCR sequences between patients (possibly for HLA-related reasons) was less clear than in mice.

Per the germline V gene, CDR1 is SEHNR and CDR2 is FQNEAQ (reference sequence). The length of the CDR3 is 15 residues. The ends were cut back, 5 bases at V and 7 bases at J, with 21 bases in the middle. In each case, RNA was isolated and then reverse transcribed into cDNA as the sequencing template. The method was immunoSEQ multiplex PCR; TCRdb's version includes in-frame clones alone and lacks a portion of them. This table has 130,000 to 150,000 clones, roughly four fifths appearing once. The treatment here: oral pan-JAK inhibitor, 5-10 mg twice daily. In alopecia areata patients, both lesional scalp punch biopsies and peripheral blood were collected.

Here the sequenced sample was CD8+ T cells sorted from blood, taken at week 4, from a patient treated with tofacitinib. The rearrangement links TRBV7-9 to TRBJ2-7, with a weak D call TRBD1 (6 bases). The source is a human donor with alopecia areata. CDR3: CASSHSQGDSREQYF. Written as DNA, the CDR3 is TGTGCCAGCAGCCACTCACAGGGAGATTCTAGGGAGCAGTACTTC.